A single T cell receptor (beta chain) is shown here with its context. Autoimmune disease history or systemic immunosuppression excluded patients. CDR3 length: 14 residues. The sample is drawn from a study of OX40 agonist ivuxolimab in advanced cancers. Study as a whole: Given to patients was ivuxolimab, an agonistic anti-OX40 (CD134) antibody. Every 2 weeks, patients got intravenous ivuxolimab at one of six dose levels (0.01-10 mg/kg).

The method was immunoSEQ multiplex PCR; TCRdb's version includes in-frame clones alone and lacks a portion of them. This sample has tens of thousands of clones, with approximately 91% found just once. The sequence was obtained from an adult with an advanced solid tumor such as melanoma, head and neck, liver or kidney cancer. Sequenced here: CD4+ or CD8+ T cells sorted from blood, sampled in a trial of the OX40 agonist ivuxolimab. The chain recombines TRBV21-1 with TRBJ1-6. TRBV21-1 counts as a pseudogene. The chain's CDR3 is CASSKGRGGSPLHF. DNA for the CDR3: TGTGCCAGCAGCAAGGGGAGGGGGGGGTCACCCCTCCACTTT.